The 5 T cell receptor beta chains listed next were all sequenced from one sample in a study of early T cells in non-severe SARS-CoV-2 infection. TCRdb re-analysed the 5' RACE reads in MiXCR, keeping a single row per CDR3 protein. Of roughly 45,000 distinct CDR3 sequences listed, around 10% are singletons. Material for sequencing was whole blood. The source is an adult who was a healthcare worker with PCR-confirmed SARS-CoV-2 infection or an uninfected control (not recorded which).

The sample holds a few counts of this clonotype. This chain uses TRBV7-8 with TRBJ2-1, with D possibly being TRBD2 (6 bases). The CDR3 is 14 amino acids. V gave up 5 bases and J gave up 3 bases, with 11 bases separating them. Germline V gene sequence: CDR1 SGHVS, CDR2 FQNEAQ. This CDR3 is CASSQDYIYNEQFF. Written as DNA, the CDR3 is TGTGCCAGCAGCCAGGACTACATCTACAATGAGCAGTTCTTC. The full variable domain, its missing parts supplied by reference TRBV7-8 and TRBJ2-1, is GAGVSQSPRYKVAKRGQDVALRCDPISGHVSLFWYQQALGQGPEFLTYFQNEAQLDKSGLPSDRFFAERPEGSVSTLKIQRTQQEDSAVYLCASSQDYIYNEQFFGPGTRLTVL.

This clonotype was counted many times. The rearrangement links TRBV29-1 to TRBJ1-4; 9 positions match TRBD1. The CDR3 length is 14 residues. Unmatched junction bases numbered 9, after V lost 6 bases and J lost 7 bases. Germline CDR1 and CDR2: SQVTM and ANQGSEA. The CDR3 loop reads CSVTATGGSEKLFF. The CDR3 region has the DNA TGCAGCGTGACGGCGACAGGGGGGTCTGAAAAACTGTTTTTT.

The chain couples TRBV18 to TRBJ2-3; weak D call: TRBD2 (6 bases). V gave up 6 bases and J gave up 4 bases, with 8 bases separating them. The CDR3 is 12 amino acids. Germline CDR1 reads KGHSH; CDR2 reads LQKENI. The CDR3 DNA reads TGTGCCAGCTCGTTAGCGGCAGATACGCAGTATTTT. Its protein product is CASSLAADTQYF.

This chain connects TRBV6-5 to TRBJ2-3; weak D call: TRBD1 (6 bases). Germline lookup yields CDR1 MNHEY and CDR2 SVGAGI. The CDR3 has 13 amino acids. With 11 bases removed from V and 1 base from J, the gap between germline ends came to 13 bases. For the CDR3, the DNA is TGTGCCGTGAGGGGGTTTGGCACAGATACGCAGTATTTT. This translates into CAVRGFGTDTQYF.

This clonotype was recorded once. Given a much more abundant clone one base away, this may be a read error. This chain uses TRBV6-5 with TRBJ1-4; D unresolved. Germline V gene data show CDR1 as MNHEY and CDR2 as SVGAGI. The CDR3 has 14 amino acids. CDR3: CASRGGPTIEKLFF. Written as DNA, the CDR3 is TGTGCCAGCAGAGGTGGGCCAACTATTGAAAAACTGTTTTTT.